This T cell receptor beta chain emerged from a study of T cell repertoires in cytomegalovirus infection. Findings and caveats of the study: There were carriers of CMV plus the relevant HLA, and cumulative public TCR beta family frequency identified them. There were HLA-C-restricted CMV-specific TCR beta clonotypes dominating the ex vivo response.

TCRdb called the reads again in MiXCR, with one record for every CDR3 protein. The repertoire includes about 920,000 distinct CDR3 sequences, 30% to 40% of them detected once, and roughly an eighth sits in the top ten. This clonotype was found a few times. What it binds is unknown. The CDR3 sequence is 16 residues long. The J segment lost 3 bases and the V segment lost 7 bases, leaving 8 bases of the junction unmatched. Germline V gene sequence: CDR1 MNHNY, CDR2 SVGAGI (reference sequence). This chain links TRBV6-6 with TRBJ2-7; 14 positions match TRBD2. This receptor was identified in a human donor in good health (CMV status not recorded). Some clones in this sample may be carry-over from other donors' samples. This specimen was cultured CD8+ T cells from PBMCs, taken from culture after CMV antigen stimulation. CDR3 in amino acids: CASKGLAGVTHYEQYF. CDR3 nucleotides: TGTGCCAGCAAGGGACTAGCGGGGGTGACACACTACGAGCAGTACTTC.